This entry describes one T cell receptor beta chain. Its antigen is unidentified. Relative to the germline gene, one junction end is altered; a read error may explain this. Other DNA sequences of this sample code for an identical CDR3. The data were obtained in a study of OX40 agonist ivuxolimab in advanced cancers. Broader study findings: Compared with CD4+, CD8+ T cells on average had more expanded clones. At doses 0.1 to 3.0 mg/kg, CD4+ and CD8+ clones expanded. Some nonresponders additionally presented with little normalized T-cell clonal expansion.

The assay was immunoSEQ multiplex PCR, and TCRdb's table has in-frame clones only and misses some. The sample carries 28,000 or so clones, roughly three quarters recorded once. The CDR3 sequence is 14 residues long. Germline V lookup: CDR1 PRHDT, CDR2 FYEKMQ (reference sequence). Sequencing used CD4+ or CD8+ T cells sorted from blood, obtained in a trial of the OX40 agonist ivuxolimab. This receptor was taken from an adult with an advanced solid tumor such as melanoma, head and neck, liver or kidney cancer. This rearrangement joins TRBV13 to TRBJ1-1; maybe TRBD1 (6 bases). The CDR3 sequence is CASSLGGQITEAFF. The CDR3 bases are TGTGCCAGCAGCTTAGGGGGACAAATCACTGAGGCTTTCTTT.